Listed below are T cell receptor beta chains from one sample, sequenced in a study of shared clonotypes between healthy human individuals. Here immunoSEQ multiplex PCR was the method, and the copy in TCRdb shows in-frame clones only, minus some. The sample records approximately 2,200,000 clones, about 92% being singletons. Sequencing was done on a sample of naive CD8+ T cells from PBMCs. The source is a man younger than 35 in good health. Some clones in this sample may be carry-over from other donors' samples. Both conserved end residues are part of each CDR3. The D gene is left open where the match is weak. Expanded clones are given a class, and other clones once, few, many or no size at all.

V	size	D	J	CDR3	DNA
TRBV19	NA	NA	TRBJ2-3	CASSAWGGLFTDTQYF	TGTGCCAGTAGTGCTTGGGGAGGCCTATTCACAGATACGCAGTATTTT
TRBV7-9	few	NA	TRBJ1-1	CASSSSGGSEAFF	TGTGCCAGCAGCTCCTCGGGGGGCTCTGAAGCTTTCTTT
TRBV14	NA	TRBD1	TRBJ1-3	CASSTGTGGSGNTIYF	TGTGCCAGCAGCACCGGGACAGGGGGCTCTGGAAACACCATATATTTT
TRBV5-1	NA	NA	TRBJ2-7	CASRTPDPGRAYEQYF	TGCGCCAGCAGAACCCCTGACCCGGGCAGGGCCTACGAGCAGTACTTC
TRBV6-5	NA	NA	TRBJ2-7	CASSYEDGPVWEQYF	TGTGCCAGCAGTTACGAGGACGGACCCGTCTGGGAGCAGTACTTC
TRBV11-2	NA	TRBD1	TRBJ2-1	CASSFPTGGNPNSYNEQFF	TGTGCCAGCAGCTTTCCGACAGGGGGGAATCCAAACTCCTACAATGAGCAGTTCTTC
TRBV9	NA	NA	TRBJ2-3	CASSLSLSGSGTDTQYF	TGTGCCAGCAGCTTGAGCCTCTCTGGGTCCGGCACAGATACGCAGTATTTT
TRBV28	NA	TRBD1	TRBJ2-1	CASSFRAGGSNEQFF	TGTGCCAGCAGTTTTCGGGCAGGGGGATCCAATGAGCAGTTCTTC
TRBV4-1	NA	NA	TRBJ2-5	CASSDRLQETQYF	TGCGCCAGCAGCGACAGGCTCCAAGAGACCCAGTACTTC
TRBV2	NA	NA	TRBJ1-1	CASREFYRDTEAFF	TGTGCCAGCAGGGAATTTTACAGGGATACTGAAGCTTTCTTT
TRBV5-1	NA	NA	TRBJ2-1	CASSDSMRYNEQFF	TGCGCCAGCAGTGATTCGATGAGGTACAATGAGCAGTTCTTC
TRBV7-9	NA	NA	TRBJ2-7	CASSPGRRGLEQYF	TGTGCCAGCAGCCCCGGGAGACGAGGTCTCGAGCAGTACTTC
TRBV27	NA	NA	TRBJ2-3	CASSTLGTDTQYF	TGTGCCAGCAGCACCCTGGGCACAGATACGCAGTATTTT
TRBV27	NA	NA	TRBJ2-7	CASSPTWGRAPYEQYF	TGTGCCAGCAGTCCTACTTGGGGGCGGGCCCCCTACGAGCAGTACTTC
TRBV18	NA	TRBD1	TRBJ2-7	CASSPSAQGEDYEQYF	TGTGCCAGCTCACCATCAGCACAGGGGGAGGACTACGAGCAGTACTTC
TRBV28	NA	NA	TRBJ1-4	CASTQGITNEKLFF	TGTGCCAGCACTCAGGGTATAACTAATGAAAAACTGTTTTTT
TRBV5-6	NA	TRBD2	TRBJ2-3	CASSLNSGGADTQYF	TGTGCCAGCAGCCTGAACAGTGGGGGGGCAGATACGCAGTATTTT
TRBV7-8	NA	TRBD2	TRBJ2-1	CASSLLAGIYNEQFF	TGTGCCAGCAGCCTACTAGCGGGAATTTACAATGAGCAGTTCTTC
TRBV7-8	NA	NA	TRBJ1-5	CASSLKNSYQPQHF	TGTGCCAGCAGCCTTAAAAATTCTTATCAGCCCCAGCATTTT
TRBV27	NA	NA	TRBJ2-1	CASSPKAGLLGEQFF	TGTGCCAGCAGTCCAAAAGCTGGACTTTTGGGTGAGCAGTTCTTC
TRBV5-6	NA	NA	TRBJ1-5	CASSFNPQPQHF	TGTGCCAGCAGCTTCAATCCGCAGCCCCAGCATTTT
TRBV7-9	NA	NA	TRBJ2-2	CASSLGSSGELFF	TGTGCCAGCAGCTTAGGTTCGTCCGGGGAGCTGTTTTTT